This TCR beta chain appears in the sequencing data of a study of shared clonotypes between healthy human individuals. Study background: A donor's plate count was three for CD4 naive and three for CD4 memory; CD8 naive had two and CD8 memory one.

This clone was counted a single time. The CDR3 runs 16 residues. Germline values: CDR1 SGHAT, CDR2 FQNNGV. Trimming cost V 6 bases and J 5 bases; bases outside gene matches: 10. Terminally differentiated effector memory CD45RA+ cells were excluded by CCR7 positive selection of CD45RO-negative cells. Several immunoSEQ plates held equal portions of the genomic DNA taken from each subset. Generated by immunoSEQ multiplex PCR, the TCRdb table keeps only in-frame clones and is missing some. Of some 2.1 million clones in the sample, roughly 93% were seen once. The sequence derives from a man aged 18 to 30 in good health. Some clones in this sample may be carry-over from other donors' samples. Sequenced input: naive CD8+ T cells from PBMCs. The chain has TRBV11-2 and TRBJ2-2; 9 bases align to TRBD1. CDR3 sequence (DNA): TGTGCCAGCAGTTGGCGGGGGACAGGGCGGACCGGGGAGCTGTTTTTT. Translating gives CASSWRGTGRTGELFF.